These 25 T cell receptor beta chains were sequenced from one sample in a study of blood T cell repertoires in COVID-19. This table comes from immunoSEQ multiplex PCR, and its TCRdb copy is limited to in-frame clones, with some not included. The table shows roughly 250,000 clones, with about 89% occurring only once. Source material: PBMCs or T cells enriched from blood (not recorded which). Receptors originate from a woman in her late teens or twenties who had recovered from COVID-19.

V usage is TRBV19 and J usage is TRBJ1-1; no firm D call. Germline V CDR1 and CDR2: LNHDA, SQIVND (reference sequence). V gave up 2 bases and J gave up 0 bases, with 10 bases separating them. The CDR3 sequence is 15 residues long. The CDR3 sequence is CASSIRRPLNTEAFF. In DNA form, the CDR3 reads TGTGCCAGTAGTATAAGGAGGCCTTTGAACACTGAAGCTTTCTTT. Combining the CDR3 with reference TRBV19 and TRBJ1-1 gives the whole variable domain DGGITQSPKYLFRKEGQNVTLSCEQNLNHDAMYWYRQDPGQGLRLIYYSQIVNDFQKGDIAEGYSVSREKKESFPLTVTSAQKNPTAFYLCASSIRRPLNTEAFFGQGTRLTVV.

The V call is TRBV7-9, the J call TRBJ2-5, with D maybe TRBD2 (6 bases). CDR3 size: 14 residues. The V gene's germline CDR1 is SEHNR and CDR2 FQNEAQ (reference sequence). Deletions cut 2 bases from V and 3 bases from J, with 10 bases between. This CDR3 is CASSLRLGEETQYF. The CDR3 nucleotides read TGTGCCAGCAGCTTACGACTAGGCGAAGAGACCCAGTACTTC.

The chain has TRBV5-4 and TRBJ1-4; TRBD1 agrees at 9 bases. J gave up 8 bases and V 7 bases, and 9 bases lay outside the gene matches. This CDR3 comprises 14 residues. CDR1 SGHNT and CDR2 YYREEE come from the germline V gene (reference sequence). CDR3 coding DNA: TGTGCCAGCGCCCAGGGACAGGGAGGGGAAAAACTGTTTTTT. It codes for CASAQGQGGEKLFF. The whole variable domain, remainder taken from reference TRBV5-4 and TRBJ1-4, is ETGVTQSPTHLIKTRGQQVTLRCSSQSGHNTVSWYQQALGQGPQFIFQYYREEENGRGNFPPRFSGLQFPNYSSELNVNALELDDSALYLCASAQGQGGEKLFFGSGTQLSVL.

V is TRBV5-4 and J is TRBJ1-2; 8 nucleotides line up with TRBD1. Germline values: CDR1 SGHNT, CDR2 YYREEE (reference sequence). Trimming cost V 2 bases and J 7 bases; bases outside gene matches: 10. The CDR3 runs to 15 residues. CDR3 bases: TGTGCCAGCAGCTTTGGGGCAGGGGGCGAACTTGGCTACACCTTC. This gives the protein CASSFGAGGELGYTF.

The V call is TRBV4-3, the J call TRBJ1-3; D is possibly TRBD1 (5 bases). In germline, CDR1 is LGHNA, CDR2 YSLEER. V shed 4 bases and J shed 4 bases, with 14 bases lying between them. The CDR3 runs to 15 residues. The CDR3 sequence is CASSPGLYSGNTIYF. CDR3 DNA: TGCGCCAGCAGCCCAGGGCTTTACTCAGGAAACACCATATATTTT.

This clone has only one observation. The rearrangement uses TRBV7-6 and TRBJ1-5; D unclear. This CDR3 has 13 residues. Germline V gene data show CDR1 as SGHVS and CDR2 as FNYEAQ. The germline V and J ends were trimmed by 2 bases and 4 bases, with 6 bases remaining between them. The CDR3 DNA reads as TGTGCCAGCAGCTTAAACTCAAATCAGCCCCAGCATTTT. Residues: CASSLNSNQPQHF.

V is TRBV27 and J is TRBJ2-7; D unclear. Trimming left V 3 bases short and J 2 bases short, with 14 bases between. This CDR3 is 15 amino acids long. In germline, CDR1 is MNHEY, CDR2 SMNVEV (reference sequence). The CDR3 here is CASSLAVSSAYEQYF. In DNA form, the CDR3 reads TGTGCCAGCAGTTTGGCCGTTTCCTCCGCCTACGAGCAGTACTTC.

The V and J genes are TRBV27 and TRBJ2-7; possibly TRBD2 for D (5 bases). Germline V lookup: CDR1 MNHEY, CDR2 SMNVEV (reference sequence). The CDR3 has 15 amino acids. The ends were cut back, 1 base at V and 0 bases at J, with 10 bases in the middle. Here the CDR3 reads CASSLFSVSSYEQYF. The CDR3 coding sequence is TGTGCCAGCAGTTTATTTAGCGTGAGCTCCTACGAGCAGTACTTC.

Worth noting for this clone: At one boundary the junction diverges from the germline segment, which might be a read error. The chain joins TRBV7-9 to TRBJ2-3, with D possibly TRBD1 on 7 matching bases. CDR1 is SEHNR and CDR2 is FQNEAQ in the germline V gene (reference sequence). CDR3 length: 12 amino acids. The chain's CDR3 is CASSLEQGGSAF. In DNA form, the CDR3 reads TGTGCCAGCAGCTTGGAGCAGGGGGGTTCGGCTTTT.

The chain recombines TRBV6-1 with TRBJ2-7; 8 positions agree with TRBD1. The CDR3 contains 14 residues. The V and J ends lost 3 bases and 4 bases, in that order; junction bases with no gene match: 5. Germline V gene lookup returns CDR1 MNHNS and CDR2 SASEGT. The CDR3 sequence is CASSDDRGGYEQYF. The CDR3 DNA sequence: TGTGCCAGCAGTGACGACAGGGGCGGGTACGAGCAGTACTTC.

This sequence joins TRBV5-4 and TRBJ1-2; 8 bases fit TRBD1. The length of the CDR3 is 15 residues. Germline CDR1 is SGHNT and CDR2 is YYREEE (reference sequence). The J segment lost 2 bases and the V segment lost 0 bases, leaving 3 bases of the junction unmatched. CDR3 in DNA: TGTGCCAGCAGCTTGGCGGGACAGGTGAACTATGGCTACACCTTC. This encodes CASSLAGQVNYGYTF.

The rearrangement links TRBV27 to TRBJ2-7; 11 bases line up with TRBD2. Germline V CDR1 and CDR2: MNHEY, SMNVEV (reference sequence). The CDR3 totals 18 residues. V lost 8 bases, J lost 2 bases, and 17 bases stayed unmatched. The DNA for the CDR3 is TGTGCCAGCCCATTAACGGGACTAGCGGTTCTCACCCCCTACGAGCAGTACTTC. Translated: CASPLTGLAVLTPYEQYF.

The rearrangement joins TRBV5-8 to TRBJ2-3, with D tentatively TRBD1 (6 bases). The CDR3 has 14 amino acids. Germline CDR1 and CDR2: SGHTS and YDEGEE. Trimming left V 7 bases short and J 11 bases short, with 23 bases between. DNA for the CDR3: TGTGCCAGCCGTACACTTACGGGACACCCAAAGCAGTATTTT. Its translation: CASRTLTGHPKQYF.

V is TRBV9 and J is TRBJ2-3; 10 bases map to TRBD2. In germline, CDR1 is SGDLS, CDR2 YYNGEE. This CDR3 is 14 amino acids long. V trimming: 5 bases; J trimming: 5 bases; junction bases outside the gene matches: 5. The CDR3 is CASSAASGRDTQYF. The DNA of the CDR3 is TGTGCCAGCAGTGCGGCTAGCGGGAGAGATACGCAGTATTTT.

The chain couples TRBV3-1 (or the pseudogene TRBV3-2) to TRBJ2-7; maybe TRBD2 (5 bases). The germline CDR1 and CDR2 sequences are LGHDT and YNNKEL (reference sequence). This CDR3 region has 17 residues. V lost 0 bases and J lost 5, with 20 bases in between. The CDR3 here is CASSQDPLDCLYHEQYF. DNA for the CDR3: TGTGCCAGCAGCCAAGATCCCCTGGACTGCCTGTACCACGAGCAGTACTTC.

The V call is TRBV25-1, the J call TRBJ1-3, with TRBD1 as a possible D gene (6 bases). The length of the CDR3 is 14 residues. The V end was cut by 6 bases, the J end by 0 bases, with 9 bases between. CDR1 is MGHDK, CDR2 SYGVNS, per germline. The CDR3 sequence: CASRDSLSGNTIYF. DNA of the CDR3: TGTGCCAGCAGGGACAGCCTCTCTGGAAACACCATATATTTT.

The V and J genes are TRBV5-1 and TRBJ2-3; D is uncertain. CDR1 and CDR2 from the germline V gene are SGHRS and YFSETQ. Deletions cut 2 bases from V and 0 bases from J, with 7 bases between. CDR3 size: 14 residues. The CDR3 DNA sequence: TGCGCCAGCAGCTTACCCAGTAGCACAGATACGCAGTATTTT. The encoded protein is CASSLPSSTDTQYF.

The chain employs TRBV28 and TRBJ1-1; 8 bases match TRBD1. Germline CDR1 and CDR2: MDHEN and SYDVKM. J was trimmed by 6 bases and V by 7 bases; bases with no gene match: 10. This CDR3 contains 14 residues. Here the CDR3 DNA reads TGTGCCAGCACCCAATCAGGGGGCGCCCCTGAAGCTTTCTTT. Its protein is CASTQSGGAPEAFF. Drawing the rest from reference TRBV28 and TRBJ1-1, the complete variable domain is DVKVTQSSRYLVKRTGEKVFLECVQDMDHENMFWYRQDPGLGLRLIYFSYDVKMKEKGDIPEGYSVSREKKERFSLILESASTNQTSMYLCASTQSGGAPEAFFGQGTRLTVV.

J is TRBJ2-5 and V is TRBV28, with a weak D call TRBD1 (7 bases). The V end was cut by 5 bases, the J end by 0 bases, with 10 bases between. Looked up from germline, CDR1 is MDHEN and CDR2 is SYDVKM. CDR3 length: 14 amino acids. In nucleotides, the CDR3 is TGTGCCAGCAGTGGAGGGACAGACCAAGAGACCCAGTACTTC. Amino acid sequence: CASSGGTDQETQYF.

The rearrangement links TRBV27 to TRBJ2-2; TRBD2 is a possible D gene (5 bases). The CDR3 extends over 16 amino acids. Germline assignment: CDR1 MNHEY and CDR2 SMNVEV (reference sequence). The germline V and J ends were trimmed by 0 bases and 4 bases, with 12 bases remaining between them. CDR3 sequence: CASSLSIEGPTGELFF. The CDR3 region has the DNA TGTGCCAGCAGTTTATCTATTGAGGGCCCCACCGGGGAGCTGTTTTTT.

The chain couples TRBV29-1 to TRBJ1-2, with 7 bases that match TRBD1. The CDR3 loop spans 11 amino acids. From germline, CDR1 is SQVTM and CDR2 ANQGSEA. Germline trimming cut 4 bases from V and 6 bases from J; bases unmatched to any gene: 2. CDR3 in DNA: TGCAGCGTTGGTACAGGGGATGGCTACACCTTC. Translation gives CSVGTGDGYTF.

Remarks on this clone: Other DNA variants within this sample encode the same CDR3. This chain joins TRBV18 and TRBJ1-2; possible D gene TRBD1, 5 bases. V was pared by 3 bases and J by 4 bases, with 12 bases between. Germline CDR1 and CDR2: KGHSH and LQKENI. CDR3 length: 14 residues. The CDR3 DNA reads TGTGCCAGCTCACCCCCGGGGGTAGGCTATGGCTACACCTTC. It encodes CASSPPGVGYGYTF.

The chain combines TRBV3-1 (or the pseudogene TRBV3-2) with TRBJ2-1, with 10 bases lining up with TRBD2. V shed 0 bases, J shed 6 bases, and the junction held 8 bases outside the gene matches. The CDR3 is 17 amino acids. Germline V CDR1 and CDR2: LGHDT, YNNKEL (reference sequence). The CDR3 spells CASSQDKAASGSNEQFF. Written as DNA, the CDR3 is TGTGCCAGCAGCCAAGATAAGGCGGCTAGCGGGAGCAATGAGCAGTTCTTC.

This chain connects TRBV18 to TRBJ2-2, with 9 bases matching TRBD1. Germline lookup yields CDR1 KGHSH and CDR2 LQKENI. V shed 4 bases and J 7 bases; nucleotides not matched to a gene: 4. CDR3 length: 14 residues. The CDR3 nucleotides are TGTGCCAGCTCACTACAGGGGGCTGGCGGGGAGCTGTTTTTT. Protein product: CASSLQGAGGELFF.

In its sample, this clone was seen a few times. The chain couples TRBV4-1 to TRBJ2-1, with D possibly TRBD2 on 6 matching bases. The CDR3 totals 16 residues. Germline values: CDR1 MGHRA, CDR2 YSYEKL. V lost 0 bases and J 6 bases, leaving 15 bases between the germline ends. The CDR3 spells CASSQDMGIAANEQFF. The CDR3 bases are TGCGCCAGCAGCCAAGATATGGGGATAGCGGCCAATGAGCAGTTCTTC.